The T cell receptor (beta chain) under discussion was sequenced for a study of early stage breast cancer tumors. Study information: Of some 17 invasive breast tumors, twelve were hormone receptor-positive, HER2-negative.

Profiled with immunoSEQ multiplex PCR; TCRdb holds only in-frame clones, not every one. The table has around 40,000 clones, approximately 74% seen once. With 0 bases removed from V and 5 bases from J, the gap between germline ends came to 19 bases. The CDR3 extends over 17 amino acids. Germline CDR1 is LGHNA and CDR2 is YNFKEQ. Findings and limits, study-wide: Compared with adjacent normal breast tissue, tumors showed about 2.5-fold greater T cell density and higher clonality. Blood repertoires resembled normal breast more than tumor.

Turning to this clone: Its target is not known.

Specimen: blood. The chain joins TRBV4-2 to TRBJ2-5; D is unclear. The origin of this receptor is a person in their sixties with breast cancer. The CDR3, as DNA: TGTGCCAGCAGCCAAGATCAAGGTAGAAAGACGATGGAGACCCAGTACTTC. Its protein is CASSQDQGRKTMETQYF.